These 28 T cell receptor beta chains came from one sample sequenced in a study of cytomegalovirus exposure and HLA in healthy donors. A multiplex PCR was run with 60 Vbeta primers and 13 Jbeta primers. This table comes from immunoSEQ multiplex PCR, and its TCRdb copy is limited to in-frame clones, with some not included. In the table there are 120,000 or so clones, 65% to 85% of which are singletons. The sequencing input was PBMCs. The receptors here all came from a man younger than 30 in good health and CMV-seropositive.

About this clone: One end of the junction is discordant with germline, which a read error may explain. The chain carries TRBV7-9 and TRBJ2-1, with 11 nucleotides matching TRBD1. This CDR3 is 16 amino acids long. Germline V CDR1 and CDR2: SEHNR, FQNEAQ (reference sequence). The CDR3, as DNA: TGTTCCAGCAGCTTGTATACCGGGACAGGGGGCAATGAGCAGTTCTTC. Protein sequence: CSSSLYTGTGGNEQFF.

This clone was found a few times. The chain recombines TRBV7-8 with TRBJ1-2; 7 bases are a match to TRBD1. This CDR3 region has 17 residues. V shed 5 bases, J shed 6 bases, and the junction held 18 bases outside the gene matches. Germline loops: CDR1 SGHVS, CDR2 FQNEAQ. The CDR3 loop reads CASSKRQGLSFWDGYTF. CDR3 in DNA: TGTGCCAGCAGCAAGCGACAGGGTTTGTCGTTTTGGGATGGCTACACCTTC.

The rearrangement links TRBV6-6 to TRBJ2-1, with 7 positions matching TRBD2. The V and J ends lost 8 bases and 4 bases, in that order; junction bases with no gene match: 11. Germline CDR1 reads MNHNY; CDR2 reads SVGAGI (reference sequence). The CDR3 is 15 amino acids. As DNA, the CDR3 is TGTGCCAGCGGGAGGGCCACACAGAAATACAATGAGCAGTTCTTC. It specifies CASGRATQKYNEQFF.

J is TRBJ2-7 and V is TRBV27, with 12 bases matching TRBD2. The CDR3 extends over 14 amino acids. CDR1 is MNHEY and CDR2 is SMNVEV in the germline V gene (reference sequence). The J segment lost 7 bases and the V segment lost 4 bases, leaving 5 bases of the junction unmatched. This CDR3 reads CASSSSGRASEQYF. The CDR3 coding sequence is TGTGCCAGCAGTTCTAGCGGGAGGGCCTCGGAGCAGTACTTC.

The chain uses TRBV5-1 and TRBJ2-6, with 7 positions matching TRBD1. Germline lookup yields CDR1 SGHRS and CDR2 YFSETQ. The V and J ends lost 4 bases and 0 bases, in that order; junction bases with no gene match: 10. This CDR3 is built from 18 residues. DNA of the CDR3: TGCGCCAGCAGCCTCCTAATGGGACAGAGCTCTGGGGCCAACGTCCTGACTTTC. It yields the protein CASSLLMGQSSGANVLTF.

This chain connects TRBV2 to TRBJ1-2; 7 bases match TRBD1. J was trimmed by 4 bases and V by 4 bases; bases with no gene match: 9. Germline lookup yields CDR1 SNHLY and CDR2 FYNNEI. The CDR3 loop spans 15 amino acids. CDR3 loop: CASSGTRQGAYGYTF. Written as DNA, the CDR3 is TGTGCCAGCAGTGGTACCAGACAGGGTGCCTATGGCTACACCTTC. The full variable domain, in which reference TRBV2 and TRBJ1-2 provide the parts outside the CDR3, is EPEVTQTPSHQVTQMGQEVILRCVPISNHLYFYWYRQILGQKVEFLVSFYNNEISEKSEIFDDQFSVERPDGSNFTLKIRSTKLEDSAMYFCASSGTRQGAYGYTFGSGTRLTVV.

The chain combines TRBV6-5 with TRBJ2-7; D may be TRBD2 (7 bases). Trimming took off 0 bases at V and 1 base at J, with 13 bases between the two ends. Germline CDR1 and CDR2: MNHEY and SVGAGI. The CDR3 contains 16 residues. CDR3 sequence: CASSYSRGGASYEQYF. The CDR3 DNA follows: TGTGCCAGCAGTTACTCGAGGGGGGGGGCTTCCTACGAGCAGTACTTC.

The V call is TRBV9, the J call TRBJ1-2, with 7 bases fitting TRBD1. With V trimmed by 4 bases and J by 8 bases, 20 bases remained unmatched. The CDR3 is made up of 17 amino acids. Germline CDR1 is SGDLS and CDR2 is YYNGEE. CDR3 sequence reads: CASSLTLGRGQGEGYTF. DNA of the CDR3: TGTGCCAGCAGCCTCACCCTGGGAAGGGGTCAGGGGGAGGGCTACACCTTC.

This chain uses TRBV9 with TRBJ2-1; 7 nucleotides align to TRBD1. Germline V CDR1 and CDR2: SGDLS, YYNGEE. The junction had 11 bases not matched to a gene; V was cut back by 3 bases and J by 5 bases. This CDR3 has 16 amino acids. CDR3 region: CASSAYDRVRNNEQFF. The CDR3 nucleotides are TGTGCCAGCAGCGCCTACGACAGGGTGAGGAACAATGAGCAGTTCTTC.

V gene TRBV18 combines with J gene TRBJ2-5; 7 nucleotides line up with TRBD2. The CDR3 has 18 amino acids. The germline CDR1 and CDR2 sequences are KGHSH and LQKENI. With V trimmed by 5 bases and J by 7 bases, 22 bases remained unmatched. The CDR3: CASSSRGVQAPSWGTQYF. The CDR3 nucleotides are TGTGCCAGCTCATCCCGGGGGGTGCAGGCCCCTTCGTGGGGGACCCAGTACTTC. The full variable domain, with the rest looked up from reference TRBV18 and TRBJ2-5, is NAGVMQNPRHLVRRRGQEARLRCSPMKGHSHVYWYRQLPEEGLKFMVYLQKENIIDESGMPKERFSAEFPKEGPSILRIQQVVRGDSAAYFCASSSRGVQAPSWGTQYFGPGTRLLVL.

The rearrangement links TRBV7-6 to TRBJ1-5; D is uncertain. Germline V gives CDR1 SGHVS, CDR2 FNYEAQ. V dropped 4 bases and J dropped 6 bases, with 10 bases sitting between them. The CDR3 consists of 13 residues. CDR3 loop: CASSSREGQPQHF. The CDR3 DNA sequence: TGTGCCAGCAGCTCCCGGGAAGGTCAGCCCCAGCATTTT.

The rearrangement joins TRBV11-2 to TRBJ1-4; the D is unclear. Germline values: CDR1 SGHAT, CDR2 FQNNGV. This CDR3 is built from 12 residues. V lost 4 bases and J lost 5, with 5 bases in between. Here the CDR3 reads CASSSLNEKLFF. For the CDR3, the DNA is TGTGCCAGCAGCTCCTTAAATGAAAAACTGTTTTTT.

This chain links TRBV6-1 with TRBJ1-1; D is undetermined. V was clipped by 6 bases and J by 1 base, with 9 bases between them. The germline V gene has CDR1 MNHNS and CDR2 SASEGT. CDR3 size: 13 residues. The CDR3 region is CASSNRENTEAFF. In DNA form, the CDR3 reads TGTGCCAGCAGCAACCGCGAGAACACTGAAGCTTTCTTT.

V gene TRBV6-1 combines with J gene TRBJ1-5; TRBD1 might be the D (5 bases). Germline CDR1 is MNHNS and CDR2 is SASEGT. V dropped 2 bases and J dropped 15 bases, with 20 bases sitting between them. The CDR3 totals 14 residues. Written as DNA, the CDR3 is TGTGCCAGCAGTGAAAATCGCGCCTCGACAGAGTGGCATTTT. Amino acid sequence: CASSENRASTEWHF.

This chain connects TRBV18 to TRBJ2-4; D is undetermined. The CDR3 consists of 15 residues. The germline CDR1 and CDR2 sequences are KGHSH and LQKENI. The germline V and J ends were trimmed by 6 bases and 0 bases, with 12 bases remaining between them. The CDR3 spells CASSPASLAKNIQYF. CDR3 nucleotide sequence: TGTGCCAGCTCTCCTGCGTCACTAGCCAAAAACATTCAGTACTTC.

This clone has just one count. The genes are TRBV6-1 and TRBJ2-7; TRBD1 is a possible D gene (6 bases). This CDR3 has 14 amino acids. The ends were cut back, 0 bases at V and 3 bases at J, with 9 bases in the middle. Germline V gene data show CDR1 as MNHNS and CDR2 as SASEGT. The CDR3 is CASSEAGGNYEQYF. CDR3 DNA sequence: TGTGCCAGCAGTGAAGCAGGGGGAAACTACGAGCAGTACTTC.

The chain carries TRBV7-2 and TRBJ2-5; D is perhaps TRBD1 (5 bases). The CDR3 extends over 18 amino acids. V lost 2 bases and J lost 0, with 19 bases in between. CDR1 is SGHTA, CDR2 FQGNSA, per germline. This CDR3 reads CASSLRSDAGIYQETQYF. The CDR3 nucleotides read TGTGCCAGCAGCTTACGCAGTGACGCAGGGATTTACCAAGAGACCCAGTACTTC. Complete variable domain (other parts from reference TRBV7-2 and TRBJ2-5): GAGVSQSPSNKVTEKGKDVELRCDPISGHTALYWYRQSLGQGLEFLIYFQGNSAPDKSGLPSDRFSAERTGGSVSTLTIQRTQQEDSAVYLCASSLRSDAGIYQETQYFGPGTRLLVL.

The chain employs TRBV7-9 and TRBJ2-7; 10 bases fit TRBD1. This CDR3 has 14 amino acids. Trimming took 5 bases from V and 5 from J; bases not matched to a gene: 6. The germline V gene has CDR1 SEHNR and CDR2 FQNEAQ (reference sequence). This CDR3 is CASSGWDRGNEQYF. The DNA of the CDR3 is TGTGCCAGCAGCGGATGGGACAGGGGTAACGAGCAGTACTTC.

J is TRBJ1-2 and V is TRBV29-1, with 7 bases matching TRBD1. The V and J ends lost 4 bases and 1 base, in that order; junction bases with no gene match: 3. This CDR3 contains 13 residues. Germline lookup yields CDR1 SQVTM and CDR2 ANQGSEA. CDR3 sequence reads: CSVANRGNYGYTF. Here the CDR3 DNA reads TGCAGCGTTGCTAACAGGGGTAACTATGGCTACACCTTC.

This clone was detected once. The V gene is TRBV10-1, the J gene TRBJ1-2; the D gene is possibly TRBD1 (5 bases). Germline assignment: CDR1 WNHNN and CDR2 SYGVQD (reference sequence). The CDR3 is made up of 13 amino acids. Trimming stripped 5 bases from V and 8 bases from J, with 15 bases between. The CDR3 reads CASSPGPRGGYTF. The DNA for the CDR3 is TGCGCCAGCAGTCCCGGGCCAAGGGGCGGCTACACCTTC.

The chain combines TRBV6-6 with TRBJ2-7; 9 positions match TRBD1. V trimming: 3 bases; J trimming: 1 base; junction bases outside the gene matches: 4. Germline assignment: CDR1 MNHNY and CDR2 SVGAGI (reference sequence). CDR3 length: 15 amino acids. CDR3: CASSYYGTGSYEQYF. The CDR3 bases are TGTGCCAGCAGTTATTATGGGACAGGGTCCTACGAGCAGTACTTC.

The rearrangement joins TRBV7-6 to TRBJ2-7; D is possibly TRBD2 (6 bases). CDR1 is SGHVS and CDR2 is FNYEAQ in the germline V gene. The CDR3 runs to 13 residues. Deletions cut 0 bases from V and 3 bases from J, with 6 bases between. CDR3 amino acids: CASSLAGGYEQYF. CDR3 sequence (DNA): TGTGCCAGCAGCTTAGCGGGGGGCTACGAGCAGTACTTC.

The V and J genes are TRBV7-2 and TRBJ1-1; D might be TRBD1 (5 bases). The CDR3 is 11 amino acids. Trimming took 1 base from V and 8 from J, leaving 5 bases between them. CDR1 is SGHTA and CDR2 is FQGNSA in the germline V gene. The DNA of the CDR3 is TGTGCCAGCAGCTTAGAGGGGGAAGCTTTCTTT. Amino acids: CASSLEGEAFF.

The chain uses TRBV16 and TRBJ2-5, with unresolved D. CDR1 and CDR2 from the germline V gene are KGHSY and FQNENV. The germline V and J ends were trimmed by 5 bases and 2 bases, with 12 bases remaining between them. This CDR3 spans 14 amino acids. The CDR3 sequence is CASSKFGFQETQYF. The CDR3 coding sequence is TGTGCCAGCAGCAAATTCGGGTTTCAAGAGACCCAGTACTTC.

The chain is built from TRBV6-1 and TRBJ1-4; 10 bases are a match to TRBD1. The length of the CDR3 is 15 residues. J gave up 3 bases and V 6 bases, and 4 bases lay outside the gene matches. Germline V gives CDR1 MNHNS, CDR2 SASEGT. The CDR3 reads CASRKDRGSNEKLFF. DNA of the CDR3: TGTGCCAGCAGGAAGGACAGGGGGTCTAATGAAAAACTGTTTTTT.

The chain recombines TRBV19 with TRBJ2-3, with a possible D match to TRBD2 (5 bases). Germline-derived CDR1 and CDR2 are LNHDA and SQIVND (reference sequence). The length of the CDR3 is 16 residues. Trimming pared 0 bases from V and 1 base from J, leaving 11 bases between. CDR3 sequence: CASSIESSYGTDTQYF. CDR3 bases: TGTGCCAGTAGTATAGAGTCTAGCTATGGCACAGATACGCAGTATTTT. The whole variable domain, filled in from reference TRBV19 and TRBJ2-3, reads DGGITQSPKYLFRKEGQNVTLSCEQNLNHDAMYWYRQDPGQGLRLIYYSQIVNDFQKGDIAEGYSVSREKKESFPLTVTSAQKNPTAFYLCASSIESSYGTDTQYFGPGTRLTVL.

The chain couples TRBV5-4 to TRBJ1-2, with TRBD1 identical over 9 bases. The V gene end was trimmed by 0 bases and the J gene end by 3 bases; junction bases not matched to a gene: 9. This CDR3 is built from 17 residues. Germline V gene lookup returns CDR1 SGHNT and CDR2 YYREEE (reference sequence). CDR3 DNA: TGTGCCAGCAGCTTGGACCAAAGACAGGGGGGGTACTATGGCTACACCTTC. Translation gives CASSLDQRQGGYYGYTF.

The chain's CDR3 is CASSQSPFLDGYTF. CDR3 coding DNA: TGTGCCAGCAGTCAGTCCCCATTTCTAGATGGCTACACCTTC. The chain recombines TRBV27 with TRBJ1-2; D not certain. Germline lookup yields CDR1 MNHEY and CDR2 SMNVEV (reference sequence). There are 14 residues in the CDR3. Trimming removed 5 bases at V and 6 bases at J, with 16 bases between.